This note documents a single T cell receptor (beta chain) sequence. V lost 1 base, J lost 4 bases, and 9 bases stayed unmatched. The CDR3 contains 18 residues. Germline CDR1 SGHVS, CDR2 FNYEAQ. The entry originates in a study of CD8+CD57+ T cells in acquired aplastic anemia. For CDR3 and TCR beta VDJ profiling, genomic DNA was the template used. MiXCR was run by TCRdb on the reads, yielding one entry per CDR3 protein. The sample carries some 180,000 distinct CDR3 sequences, more than 60% recorded once. The authors sequenced patients whose flow cytometry had shown CD8+CD57+ cell expansion. Sequenced sample: sorted CD4+, CD8+, or CD8+CD57+ T cells (not recorded which) from PBMCs. The chain carries TRBV7-6 and TRBJ2-1; 11 positions match TRBD2. This TCR was sampled from a human donor with aplastic anemia. In DNA, the CDR3 is TGTGCCAGCAGCTTAGGCAGGCCTAGCGGGGGGTCTTACAATGAGCAGTTCTTC. Its translation is CASSLGRPSGGSYNEQFF.